This passage covers 10 T cell receptor beta chains from one sample sequenced in a study of Tregs in tolerant kidney transplant recipients. Libraries were prepared by immunoSEQ multiplex PCR; TCRdb keeps only in-frame clonotypes and omits some of them. The table has about 15,000 clones, approximately 94% seen once. The sample taken for sequencing was CD8+ T cells from blood. These receptors were obtained from a human donor in good health.

The rearrangement joins TRBV7-9 to TRBJ1-5; 8 bases fit TRBD1. V shed 5 bases and J 1 base; nucleotides not matched to a gene: 4. The length of the CDR3 is 15 residues. Germline loops: CDR1 SEHNR, CDR2 FQNEAQ (reference sequence). CDR3 residues: CASSTDRESNQPQHF. CDR3 DNA sequence: TGTGCCAGCAGCACGGACAGGGAGAGCAATCAGCCCCAGCATTTT.

The chain employs TRBV10-3 and TRBJ2-7; TRBD2 matches 10 bases. This CDR3 contains 14 residues. Germline V gives CDR1 ENHRY, CDR2 SYGVKD. V lost 4 bases, J lost 2 bases, and 2 bases stayed unmatched. CDR3 region: CAISGTSGAYEQYF. DNA for the CDR3: TGTGCCATCAGTGGGACTAGCGGAGCCTACGAGCAGTACTTC.

The chain recombines TRBV6-5 with TRBJ1-1; D gene unclear. The CDR3 runs 13 residues. V was cut by 7 bases and J by 1 base, with 10 bases left in between. Germline CDR1 MNHEY, CDR2 SVGAGI. The CDR3 DNA sequence: TGTGCCAGCACCCCGGGAGGGAACACTGAAGCTTTCTTT. Its translation: CASTPGGNTEAFF.

The rearrangement uses TRBV19 and TRBJ2-1, with D hard to call. This CDR3 spans 17 amino acids. Germline CDR1 and CDR2: LNHDA and SQIVND (reference sequence). V lost 7 bases to trimming and J lost 0 bases, with 19 bases between them. The DNA of the CDR3 is TGTGCCAGTAAAATAAACGGGTGGGCTAGCTCCTACAATGAGCAGTTCTTC. It codes for CASKINGWASSYNEQFF. The full variable domain, completed using reference TRBV19 and TRBJ2-1, is DGGITQSPKYLFRKEGQNVTLSCEQNLNHDAMYWYRQDPGQGLRLIYYSQIVNDFQKGDIAEGYSVSREKKESFPLTVTSAQKNPTAFYLCASKINGWASSYNEQFFGPGTRLTVL.

The rearrangement joins TRBV7-9 to TRBJ2-7; 9 bases align to TRBD2. CDR1 and CDR2 from the germline V gene are SEHNR and FQNEAQ (reference sequence). With V trimmed by 6 bases and J by 4 bases, 10 bases remained unmatched. CDR3 length equals 15 residues. CDR3 loop: CASSVSGGIGYEQYF. The CDR3 nucleotides read TGTGCCAGCAGTGTGAGCGGGGGGATTGGTTACGAGCAGTACTTC.

This chain joins TRBV27 and TRBJ1-1; maybe TRBD1 (6 bases). Trimming stripped 4 bases from V and 1 base from J, with 10 bases between. The CDR3 sequence is 14 residues long. Looked up from germline, CDR1 is MNHEY and CDR2 is SMNVEV (reference sequence). CDR3 bases: TGTGCCAGCAGTTACAGGGTTCAGAACACTGAAGCTTTCTTT. Amino acid sequence: CASSYRVQNTEAFF.

Notes on this clone: One end of the junction is discordant with germline, which a read error may explain. The rearrangement links TRBV4-1 to TRBJ1-1; no firm D call. The CDR3 contains 17 residues. Germline V gene lookup returns CDR1 MGHRA and CDR2 YSYEKL. CDR3 nucleotides: TGCGCCAGCAGCCAACATATCCTCCCAAGGAAGAACCCTGAAGCTTTCTTT. It is translated as CASSQHILPRKNPEAFF.

The V and J genes are TRBV27 and TRBJ1-5; D may be TRBD1 (5 bases). Germline assignment: CDR1 MNHEY and CDR2 SMNVEV (reference sequence). The CDR3 is made up of 12 amino acids. Trimming removed 3 bases from V and 7 bases from J, with 7 bases in between. Here the CDR3 DNA reads TGTGCCAGCAGTTTTGGGGGGCAGCCCCAGCATTTT. The encoded protein is CASSFGGQPQHF.

This CDR3 reads CASSWTAKFGYTF. The CDR3 DNA reads TGTGCCAGCAGTTGGACGGCCAAGTTCGGCTACACCTTC. This sequence joins TRBV28 and TRBJ1-2; no reliable D call. This CDR3 region has 13 residues. In germline, CDR1 is MDHEN, CDR2 SYDVKM. The V end lost 4 bases, the J end lost 8 bases, and 14 bases lay between the germline ends.

This sequence joins TRBV9 and TRBJ1-1; the D is unclear. The CDR3 is 14 amino acids. The V end was cut by 0 bases, the J end by 5 bases, with 11 bases between. Germline V CDR1 and CDR2: SGDLS, YYNGEE. The chain's CDR3 is CASSVAPYGTEAFF. The CDR3 coding sequence is TGTGCCAGCAGCGTAGCTCCGTACGGGACTGAAGCTTTCTTT. The whole variable domain, filled in from reference TRBV9 and TRBJ1-1, reads DSGVTQTPKHLITATGQRVTLRCSPRSGDLSVYWYQQSLDQGLQFLIQYYNGEERAKGNILERFSAQQFPDLHSELNLSSLELGDSALYFCASSVAPYGTEAFFGQGTRLTVV.